This TCR beta chain is from a study of T cell changes during pregnancy in multiple sclerosis. This CDR3 has 16 amino acids. Per germline, CDR1 MGHDK and CDR2 SYGVNS. V shed 4 bases and J shed 8 bases, with 20 bases lying between them. Measured with immunoSEQ multiplex PCR; TCRdb has only the in-frame clones, and not every one. The data hold 50,000 or so clones, with around 94% observed a single time. This TCR came from a female donor with multiple sclerosis, enrolled in a pregnancy study. Sequencing used CD4+ T cells from peripheral blood mononuclear cells, obtained in the third trimester of pregnancy. This chain joins TRBV25-1 and TRBJ1-4; weak D call: TRBD1 (6 bases). CDR3 loop: CASSGKTGITIEKLFF. The CDR3 bases are TGTGCCAGCAGTGGAAAGACAGGAATCACGATAGAAAAACTGTTTTTT.